This is a list of T cell receptor beta chains from one sample in a study of blood T cell repertoires in COVID-19. Clones were read by immunoSEQ multiplex PCR, and TCRdb kept only the in-frame ones, dropping some. The sample consists of roughly 110,000 clones, 70% to 75% of them appearing once. Sequencing was done on a sample of peripheral blood. These receptors all stem from a human donor with acute or convalescent COVID-19. The donor label of this sample is uncertain. CDR3s include the opening cysteine and the closing phenylalanine or tryptophan. Fields, in order: J gene, clone size, D gene, V gene, CDR3 DNA, CDR3 protein. The D gene is left open where the match is weak. Clone size appears in some rows only: once, few, many, or a class for an expanded clone.

TRBJ1-5	few	.	TRBV28	TGTGCCAGCAGTTTAATCGGTAGCAATCAGCCCCAGCATTTT	CASSLIGSNQPQHF
TRBJ1-2	.	TRBD1	TRBV28	TGTGCCAGCAGTCAACGACAGGGAATCTATGGCTACACCTTC	CASSQRQGIYGYTF
TRBJ1-1	few	.	TRBV5-1	TGCGCCAGCAGCCCGACAGTCGCCACTGAAGCTTTCTTT	CASSPTVATEAFF
TRBJ1-4	few	TRBD1	TRBV5-5	TGTGCCAGCAGACGACAGGGGGCGGGGAGTGAAAAACTGTTTTTT	CASRRQGAGSEKLFF
TRBJ2-2	.	.	TRBV7-2	TGTGCCAGCAGCTCCGGACTATTCGGCACCGGGGAGCTGTTTTTT	CASSSGLFGTGELFF
TRBJ1-1	once	.	TRBV21-1	TGTGCCAGCAGCAAATCAGGGACAGGGGTGAACACTGAAGCTTTCTTT	CASSKSGTGVNTEAFF
TRBJ1-6	.	TRBD1	TRBV2	TGTGCCAGCACGGGACAGCCCGATTCACCCCTCCACTTT	CASTGQPDSPLHF
TRBJ1-3	.	.	TRBV6-1	TGTGCCAGCAGTGAGACTATCACCCCGGTGGACACCATATATTTT	CASSETITPVDTIYF
TRBJ1-2	.	TRBD1	TRBV5-1	TGCGCCAGCGGACAGGGACAATCTGGCTACACCTTC	CASGQGQSGYTF
TRBJ2-5	few	TRBD1	TRBV30	TGTGCCCGGGGACAGGGGCTGGGAGAGACCCAGTACTTC	CARGQGLGETQYF
TRBJ2-1	.	TRBD2	TRBV6-1	TGTGCCAGCAGTGAAAGGGACTACACCTACAATGAGCAGTTCTTC	CASSERDYTYNEQFF
TRBJ2-3	few	.	TRBV3-1/TRBV3-2	TGTGCCAGCAGCCAAGTGGGGCGGGGTACGACAGATACGCAGTATTTT	CASSQVGRGTTDTQYF
TRBJ1-1	.	TRBD1	TRBV10-3	TGTGCCATCAGTGGGTCATCACAGGGGACGATCGGGAGCACTGAAGCTTTCTTT	CAISGSSQGTIGSTEAFF
TRBJ2-3	.	TRBD2	TRBV6-2/TRBV6-3	TGTGCCAGCAGTCGAAGCGGGGATGGCACAGATACGCAGTATTTT	CASSRSGDGTDTQYF
TRBJ2-7	.	TRBD2	TRBV18	TGTGCCAGCTCGCTCGGACTAGCGGACGAGCAGTACTTC	CASSLGLADEQYF
TRBJ2-3	.	TRBD1	TRBV12-5	TGTGCTAGTGGTTCCGGACAGGCTTTAACAGATACGCAGTATTTT	CASGSGQALTDTQYF
TRBJ1-6	.	TRBD1	TRBV19	TGTGCCAGTAGTATCCGGACAGGGAGTAATTCACCCCTCCACTTT	CASSIRTGSNSPLHF
TRBJ1-1	.	TRBD1	TRBV6-5	TGTGCCAGCCGGGGGACAGGGGGCGCCAGGACTGAAGCTTTCTTT	CASRGTGGARTEAFF
TRBJ1-5	.	.	TRBV19	TGTGCCAGTAGTATGGACAGAAGCAATCAGCCCCAGCATTTT	CASSMDRSNQPQHF
TRBJ1-2	.	TRBD1	TRBV28	TGTGCCAGCAGTAACAGGGGGCTCGCCCCGTTTAACTATGGCTACACCTTC	CASSNRGLAPFNYGYTF
TRBJ1-3	once	TRBD1	TRBV5-1	TGCGCCAGCAGCTTGACAGGGGTTGGAAACACCATATATTTT	CASSLTGVGNTIYF
TRBJ1-2	.	.	TRBV5-1	TGCGCCAGCAGCCTAAGTATGGTACAGGGCGTCTATGGCTACACCTTC	CASSLSMVQGVYGYTF
TRBJ2-5	.	TRBD1	TRBV19	TGTGCCAGTAGTCCTCGACAGGGGCAAGAGACCCAGTACTTC	CASSPRQGQETQYF
TRBJ2-5	.	.	TRBV5-1	TGCGCCAGCAGCTTGGACAGGGCACAAGAGACCCAGTACTTC	CASSLDRAQETQYF
TRBJ2-7	.	.	TRBV7-2	TGTGCCAGCAGCTCAGACAGGAGCTCCTACGAGCAGTACTTC	CASSSDRSSYEQYF
TRBJ1-2	.	.	TRBV28	TGTGCCAGCAGCTTCTGGGGAGCTAACTATGGCTACACCTTC	CASSFWGANYGYTF
TRBJ1-3	once	.	TRBV6-5	TGTGCCAGCAGTTACAGCTCCGGAAACACCATATATTTT	CASSYSSGNTIYF
TRBJ2-5	.	TRBD1	TRBV5-1	TGCGCCAGCAAAAGGGGGCCTCAAGAGACCCAGTACTTC	CASKRGPQETQYF
TRBJ2-7	.	TRBD2	TRBV6-1	TGTGCCAGCAGTGGTCGGGGTAGCGGGGTTTCCTACGAGCAGTACTTC	CASSGRGSGVSYEQYF
TRBJ2-4	.	.	TRBV4-1	TGCGCCAGCAGCCAAGGGTGGTTCGGAAACATTCAGTACTTC	CASSQGWFGNIQYF
TRBJ1-1	few	.	TRBV18	TGTGCCAGCTCACCCATGTCGGGAACTGAAGCTTTCTTT	CASSPMSGTEAFF
TRBJ2-3	once	TRBD2	TRBV18	TGTGCCAGCTCACCACCCGCGACTAGCGGGGGGGGAACGCAGTATTTT	CASSPPATSGGGTQYF
TRBJ1-4	.	TRBD1	TRBV28	TGTGCCAGCAGATTAGGGGACAGGGATAATGAAAAACTGTTTTTT	CASRLGDRDNEKLFF
TRBJ2-1	.	.	TRBV2	TGTGCCAGCAGCACGGGTGCCCAGAAGGAGCAGTTCTTC	CASSTGAQKEQFF
TRBJ1-6	.	TRBD1	TRBV11-2	TGTGCCAGCAGCTTCGGGACAGGGATTAATTCACCCCTCCACTTT	CASSFGTGINSPLHF
TRBJ2-2	few	.	TRBV19	TGTGCCAGTAGTACGGGTCCTAGAGGTACCGGGGAGCTGTTTTTT	CASSTGPRGTGELFF
TRBJ2-2	.	TRBD2	TRBV30	TGTGCCTGGAAGAATCTAGCGGCCACCGGGGAGCTGTTTTTT	CAWKNLAATGELFF
TRBJ1-2	few	TRBD1	TRBV14	TGTGCCAGCAGCCCAAAAGGGGGCGACAGCTATGGCTACACCTTC	CASSPKGGDSYGYTF
TRBJ2-1	.	TRBD1	TRBV18	TGTGCCAGCTCATGGGACAGGGTGTACAATGAGCAGTTCTTC	CASSWDRVYNEQFF
TRBJ1-2	.	TRBD1	TRBV4-1	TGCGCCAGCAGCCTTTTCCCCAGGGGGCCGTCGTATGGCTACACCTTC	CASSLFPRGPSYGYTF
TRBJ2-2	.	.	TRBV5-5	TGTGCCAGCAGCGCGACTCCTACCAGCAGCACCGGGGAGCTGTTTTTT	CASSATPTSSTGELFF
TRBJ1-6	.	TRBD1	TRBV27	TGTGCCAGCAGTTTAGAGGGGACAGCCGGGGGTAATTCACCCCTCCACTTT	CASSLEGTAGGNSPLHF
TRBJ2-2	.	TRBD2	TRBV30	TGTGCCTGGAGTGGGGTAGCGGGGACCGGGGAGCTGTTTTTT	CAWSGVAGTGELFF
TRBJ2-3	medium-sized	TRBD2	TRBV9	TGTGCCAGCAGCGTAGCTACTTCGAGCGGGGGGCCGACAGATACGCAGTATTTT	CASSVATSSGGPTDTQYF
TRBJ1-1	.	.	TRBV12-3/TRBV12-4	TGTGCCAGCAGCTTTGGGGGGAGTGAAGCTTTCTTT	CASSFGGSEAFF
TRBJ2-3	.	TRBD1	TRBV2	TGTGCCAGCAGTGTATGGGACAGGGATTTCAGGGGAGATACGCAGTATTTT	CASSVWDRDFRGDTQYF
TRBJ1-1	.	.	TRBV19	TGTGCCAGTGGAGTCAGGGAGAACACTGAAGCTTTCTTT	CASGVRENTEAFF
TRBJ2-1	medium-sized	.	TRBV13	TGTGCCAGCAGCGGACTCGGGGATGAGCAGTTCTTC	CASSGLGDEQFF
TRBJ1-3	few	.	TRBV7-8	TGTGCCAGCAGCAAACCCGCGGCTGGAAACACCATATATTTT	CASSKPAAGNTIYF
TRBJ1-2	once	TRBD1	TRBV2	TGTGCCAGCAGTGAAGGGTTCTGGGACAGGGATGATGGCTACACCTTC	CASSEGFWDRDDGYTF
TRBJ2-5	.	TRBD2	TRBV3-1/TRBV3-2	TGTGCCAGCACCCGGGGGGTTGGCGGGGGGCCGGTGGAGACCCAGTACTTC	CASTRGVGGGPVETQYF
TRBJ2-3	.	.	TRBV12-3/TRBV12-4	TGTGCCAGCAGTTTTTCTAGCACAGATACGCAGTATTTT	CASSFSSTDTQYF
TRBJ2-5	.	.	TRBV4-1	TGCGCCAGCAGCCAAGCCGCACTTCGAAAAGAGACCCAGTACTTC	CASSQAALRKETQYF
TRBJ1-3	.	.	TRBV19	TGTGCCAGTAGTAAGAGGTCCTCTGGAAACACCATATATTTT	CASSKRSSGNTIYF
TRBJ1-5	few	.	TRBV30	TGTGCCTGGAGCACAGACCATGATCAGCCCCAGCATTTT	CAWSTDHDQPQHF